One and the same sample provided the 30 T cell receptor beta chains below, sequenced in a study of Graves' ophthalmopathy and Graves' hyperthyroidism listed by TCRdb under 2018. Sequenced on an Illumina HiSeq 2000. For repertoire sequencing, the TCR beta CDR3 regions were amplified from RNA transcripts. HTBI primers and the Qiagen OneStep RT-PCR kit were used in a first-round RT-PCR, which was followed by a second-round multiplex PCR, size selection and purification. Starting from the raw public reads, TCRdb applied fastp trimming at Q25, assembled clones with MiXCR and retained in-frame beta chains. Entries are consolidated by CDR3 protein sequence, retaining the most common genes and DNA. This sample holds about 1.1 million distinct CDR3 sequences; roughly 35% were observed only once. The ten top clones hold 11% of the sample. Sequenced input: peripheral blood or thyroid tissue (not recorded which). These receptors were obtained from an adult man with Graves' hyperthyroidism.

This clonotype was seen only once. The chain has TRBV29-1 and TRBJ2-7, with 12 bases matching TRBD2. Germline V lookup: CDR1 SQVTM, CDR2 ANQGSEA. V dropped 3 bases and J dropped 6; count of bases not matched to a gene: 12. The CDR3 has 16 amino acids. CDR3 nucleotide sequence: TGCAGCGTTGAGGCCCCGACTAGCGGGAGTGCCACCGAGCAGTACTTC. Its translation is CSVEAPTSGSATEQYF.

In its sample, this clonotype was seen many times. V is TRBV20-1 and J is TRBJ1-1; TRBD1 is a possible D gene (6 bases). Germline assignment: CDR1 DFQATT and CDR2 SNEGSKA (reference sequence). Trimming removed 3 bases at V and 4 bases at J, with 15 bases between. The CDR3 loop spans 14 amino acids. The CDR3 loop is CSASEGGGGTEAFF. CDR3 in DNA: TGCAGTGCTAGTGAGGGGGGAGGGGGCACTGAAGCTTTCTTT.

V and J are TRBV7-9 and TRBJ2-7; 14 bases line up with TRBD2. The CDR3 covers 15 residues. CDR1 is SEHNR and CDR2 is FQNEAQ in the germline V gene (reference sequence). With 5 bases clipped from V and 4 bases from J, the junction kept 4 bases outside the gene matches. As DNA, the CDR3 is TGTGCCAGCAGCAAGACTAGCGGGGGGGAGTACGAGCAGTACTTC. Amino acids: CASSKTSGGEYEQYF.

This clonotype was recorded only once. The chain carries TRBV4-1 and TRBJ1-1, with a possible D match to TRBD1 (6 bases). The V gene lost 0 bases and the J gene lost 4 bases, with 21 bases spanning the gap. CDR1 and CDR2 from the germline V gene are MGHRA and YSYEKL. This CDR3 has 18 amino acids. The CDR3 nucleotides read TGCGCCAGCAGCCAAGACGGGCAGGGGCTAAGAGGGGGCACTGAAGCTTTCTTT. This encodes CASSQDGQGLRGGTEAFF.

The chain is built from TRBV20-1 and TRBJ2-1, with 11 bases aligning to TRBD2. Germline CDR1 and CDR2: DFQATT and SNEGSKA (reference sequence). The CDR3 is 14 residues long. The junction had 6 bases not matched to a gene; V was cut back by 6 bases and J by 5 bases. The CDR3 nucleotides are TGCAGTGCCGGCTCTAGCGGGAGGAACAATGAGCAGTTCTTC. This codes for CSAGSSGRNNEQFF.

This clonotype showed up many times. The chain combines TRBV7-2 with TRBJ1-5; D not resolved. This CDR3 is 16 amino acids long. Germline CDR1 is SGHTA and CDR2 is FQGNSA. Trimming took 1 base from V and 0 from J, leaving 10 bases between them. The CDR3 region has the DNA TGTGCCAGCAGCTTAGGTCACGGTTATAGCAATCAGCCCCAGCATTTT. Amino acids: CASSLGHGYSNQPQHF.

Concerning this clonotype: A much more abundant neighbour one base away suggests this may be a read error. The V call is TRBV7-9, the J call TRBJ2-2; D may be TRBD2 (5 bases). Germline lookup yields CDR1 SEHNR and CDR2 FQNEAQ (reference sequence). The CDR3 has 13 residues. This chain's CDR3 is CASSTSWTGELSF. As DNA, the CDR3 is TGTGCCAGCAGCACGAGTTGGACCGGGGAGCTGTCTTTT.

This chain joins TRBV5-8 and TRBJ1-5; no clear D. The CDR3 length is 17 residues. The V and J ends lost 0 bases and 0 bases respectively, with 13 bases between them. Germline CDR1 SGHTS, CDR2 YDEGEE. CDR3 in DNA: TGTGCCAGCAGCTTGGTGGCAGCAACTTATAGCAATCAGCCCCAGCATTTT. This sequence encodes CASSLVAATYSNQPQHF.

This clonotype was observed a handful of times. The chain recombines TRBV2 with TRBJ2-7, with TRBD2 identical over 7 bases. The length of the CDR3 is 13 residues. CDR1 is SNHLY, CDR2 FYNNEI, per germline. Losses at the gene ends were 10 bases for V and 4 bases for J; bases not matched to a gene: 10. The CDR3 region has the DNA TGTGCCACCGACCGCCTTAGCGGGTACGAGCAGTACTTC. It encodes CATDRLSGYEQYF.

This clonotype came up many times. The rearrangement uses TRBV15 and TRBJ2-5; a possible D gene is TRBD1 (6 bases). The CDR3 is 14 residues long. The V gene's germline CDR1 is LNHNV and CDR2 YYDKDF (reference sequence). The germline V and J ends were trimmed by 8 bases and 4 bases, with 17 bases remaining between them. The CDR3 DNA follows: TGTGCCACCCTGGGGGCAGGTCGGTCAGAGACCCAGTACTTC. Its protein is CATLGAGRSETQYF.

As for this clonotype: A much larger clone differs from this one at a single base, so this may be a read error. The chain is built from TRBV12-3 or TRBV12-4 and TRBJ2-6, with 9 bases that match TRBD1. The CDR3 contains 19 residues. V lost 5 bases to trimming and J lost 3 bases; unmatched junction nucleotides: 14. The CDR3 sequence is CASSRLHRGLGYGANVLTF. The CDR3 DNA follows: TGTGCCAGCAGTCGCCTACACAGGGGGCTGGGCTATGGGGCCAACGTCCTGACTTTC.

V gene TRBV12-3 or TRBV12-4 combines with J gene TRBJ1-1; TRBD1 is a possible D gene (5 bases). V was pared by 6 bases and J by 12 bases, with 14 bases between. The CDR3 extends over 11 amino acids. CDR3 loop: CASSLGGDTFF. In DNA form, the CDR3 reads TGTGCCAGCAGCCTCGGAGGGGATACTTTCTTT.

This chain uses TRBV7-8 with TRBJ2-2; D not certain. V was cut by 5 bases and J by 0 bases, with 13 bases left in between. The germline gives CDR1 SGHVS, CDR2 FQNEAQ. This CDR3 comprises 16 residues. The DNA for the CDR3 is TGTGCCAGCAGCCCCCGAAGTGGCGCGAACACCGGGGAGCTGTTTTTT. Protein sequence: CASSPRSGANTGELFF.

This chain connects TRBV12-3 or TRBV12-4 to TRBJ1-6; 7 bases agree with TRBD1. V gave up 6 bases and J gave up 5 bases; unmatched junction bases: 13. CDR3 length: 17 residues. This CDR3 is CASSLRLTGTDNSPLHF. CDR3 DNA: TGTGCCAGCAGCCTGCGACTAACTGGGACAGATAATTCACCCCTCCACTTT.

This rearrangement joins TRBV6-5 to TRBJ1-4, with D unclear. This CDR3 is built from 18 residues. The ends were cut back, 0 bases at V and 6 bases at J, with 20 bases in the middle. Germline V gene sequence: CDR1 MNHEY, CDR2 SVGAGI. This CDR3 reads CASSYSTGAARGDEKLFF. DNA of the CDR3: TGTGCCAGCAGTTACTCTACTGGCGCCGCACGAGGTGATGAAAAACTGTTTTTT.

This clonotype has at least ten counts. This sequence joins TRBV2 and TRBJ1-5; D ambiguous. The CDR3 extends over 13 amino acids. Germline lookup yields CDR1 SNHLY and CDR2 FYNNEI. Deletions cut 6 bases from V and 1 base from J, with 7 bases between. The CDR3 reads CASRALSNQPQHF. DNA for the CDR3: TGTGCCAGCAGGGCCCTCAGCAATCAGCCCCAGCATTTT. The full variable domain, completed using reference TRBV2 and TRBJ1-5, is EPEVTQTPSHQVTQMGQEVILRCVPISNHLYFYWYRQILGQKVEFLVSFYNNEISEKSEIFDDQFSVERPDGSNFTLKIRSTKLEDSAMYFCASRALSNQPQHFGDGTRLSIL.

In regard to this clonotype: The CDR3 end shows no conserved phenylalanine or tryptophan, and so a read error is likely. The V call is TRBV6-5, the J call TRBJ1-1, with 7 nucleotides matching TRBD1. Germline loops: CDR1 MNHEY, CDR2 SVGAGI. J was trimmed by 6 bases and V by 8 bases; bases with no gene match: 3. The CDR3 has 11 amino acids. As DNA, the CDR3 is TGTGCCAGCCGACAGGGAGCTGAAGCTTTCCTT. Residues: CASRQGAEAFL.

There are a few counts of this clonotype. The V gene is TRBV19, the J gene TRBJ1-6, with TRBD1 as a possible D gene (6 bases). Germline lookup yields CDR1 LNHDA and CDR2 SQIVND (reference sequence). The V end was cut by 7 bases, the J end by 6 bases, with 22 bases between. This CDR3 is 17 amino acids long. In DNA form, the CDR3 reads TGTGCCAGTACCGGGGGGGGCAGGCCGGCCATTAATTCACCCCTCCACTTT. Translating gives CASTGGGRPAINSPLHF.

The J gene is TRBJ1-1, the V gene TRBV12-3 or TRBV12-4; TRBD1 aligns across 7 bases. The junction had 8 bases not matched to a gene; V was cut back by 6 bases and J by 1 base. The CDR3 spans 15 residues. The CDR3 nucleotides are TGTGCCAGCAGGCGCCGGACAGGCCAGAACACTGAAGCTTTCTTT. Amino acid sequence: CASRRRTGQNTEAFF.

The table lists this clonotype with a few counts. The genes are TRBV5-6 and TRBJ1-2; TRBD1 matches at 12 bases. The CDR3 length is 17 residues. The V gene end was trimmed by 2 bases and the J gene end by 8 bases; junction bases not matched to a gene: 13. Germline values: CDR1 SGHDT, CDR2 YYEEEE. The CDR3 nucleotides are TGTGCCAGCAGCTTTTCTATTTTGGGGGACAGGGGGCGAGGCTACACCTTC. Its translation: CASSFSILGDRGRGYTF.

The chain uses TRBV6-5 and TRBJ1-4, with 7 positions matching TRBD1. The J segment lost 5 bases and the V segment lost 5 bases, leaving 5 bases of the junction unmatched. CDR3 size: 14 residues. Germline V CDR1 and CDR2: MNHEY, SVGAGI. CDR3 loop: CASSRGLPNEKLFF. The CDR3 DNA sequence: TGTGCCAGCAGTAGGGGGCTCCCAAATGAAAAACTGTTTTTT.

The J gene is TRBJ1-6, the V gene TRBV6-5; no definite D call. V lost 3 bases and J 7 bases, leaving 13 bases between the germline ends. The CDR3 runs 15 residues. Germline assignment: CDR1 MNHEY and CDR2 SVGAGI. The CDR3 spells CASSYSSAENSPLHF. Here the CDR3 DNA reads TGTGCCAGCAGTTATTCTTCGGCGGAGAATTCACCCCTCCACTTT.

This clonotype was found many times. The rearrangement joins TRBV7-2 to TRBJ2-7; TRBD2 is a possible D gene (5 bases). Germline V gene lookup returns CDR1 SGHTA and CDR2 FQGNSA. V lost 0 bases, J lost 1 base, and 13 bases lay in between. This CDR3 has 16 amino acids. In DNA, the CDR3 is TGTGCCAGCAGCTTAGCGTACGGGAAAAAGTCCTACGAGCAGTACTTC. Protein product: CASSLAYGKKSYEQYF.

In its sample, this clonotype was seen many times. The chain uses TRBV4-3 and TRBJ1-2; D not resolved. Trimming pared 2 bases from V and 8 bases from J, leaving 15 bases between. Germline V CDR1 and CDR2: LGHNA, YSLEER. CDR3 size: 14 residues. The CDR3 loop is CASSQPDSRRGYTF. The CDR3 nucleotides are TGCGCCAGCAGCCAACCGGACTCCCGACGGGGCTACACCTTC.

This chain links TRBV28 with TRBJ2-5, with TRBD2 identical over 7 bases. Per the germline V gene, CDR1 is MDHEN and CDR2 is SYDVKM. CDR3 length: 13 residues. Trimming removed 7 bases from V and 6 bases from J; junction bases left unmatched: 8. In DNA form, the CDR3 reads TGTGCCAGCACGGGGGGACTTACCAAGACCCAGTACTTC. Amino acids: CASTGGLTKTQYF.

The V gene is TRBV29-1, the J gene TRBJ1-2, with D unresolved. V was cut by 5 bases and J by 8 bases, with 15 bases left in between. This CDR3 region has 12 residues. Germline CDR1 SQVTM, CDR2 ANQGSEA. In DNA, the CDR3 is TGCAGCGTTTTAGTAGCGGGAGAAGGCTACACCTTC. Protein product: CSVLVAGEGYTF.

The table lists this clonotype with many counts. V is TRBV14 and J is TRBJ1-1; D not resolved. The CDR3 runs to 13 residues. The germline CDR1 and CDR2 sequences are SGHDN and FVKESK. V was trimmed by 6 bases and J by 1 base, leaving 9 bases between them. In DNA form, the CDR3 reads TGTGCCAGCAGTCCCAGCCCGAACACTGAAGCTTTCTTT. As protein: CASSPSPNTEAFF.

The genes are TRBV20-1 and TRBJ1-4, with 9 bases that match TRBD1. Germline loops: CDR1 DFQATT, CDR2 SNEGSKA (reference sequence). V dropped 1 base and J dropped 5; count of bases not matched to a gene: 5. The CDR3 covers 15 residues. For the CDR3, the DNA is TGCAGTGCTAGAGGCCCCGGGACAGGGAATGAAAAACTGTTTTTT. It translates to CSARGPGTGNEKLFF.

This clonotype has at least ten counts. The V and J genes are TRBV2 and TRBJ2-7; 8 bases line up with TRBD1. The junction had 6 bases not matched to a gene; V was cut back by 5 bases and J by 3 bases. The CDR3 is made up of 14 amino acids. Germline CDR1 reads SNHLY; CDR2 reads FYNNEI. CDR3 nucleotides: TGTGCCAGCAGTCGGGCAGGGGGCGGCTACGAGCAGTACTTC. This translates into CASSRAGGGYEQYF. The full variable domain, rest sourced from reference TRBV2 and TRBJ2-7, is EPEVTQTPSHQVTQMGQEVILRCVPISNHLYFYWYRQILGQKVEFLVSFYNNEISEKSEIFDDQFSVERPDGSNFTLKIRSTKLEDSAMYFCASSRAGGGYEQYFGPGTRLTVT.

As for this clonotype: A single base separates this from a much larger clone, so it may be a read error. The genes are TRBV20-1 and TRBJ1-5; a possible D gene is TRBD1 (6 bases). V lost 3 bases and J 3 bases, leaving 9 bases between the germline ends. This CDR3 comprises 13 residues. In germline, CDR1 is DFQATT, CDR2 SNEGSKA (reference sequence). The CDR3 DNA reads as TGCAGTGCTAGGAGGGGGGACAATCAGCCCCAGCATTTT. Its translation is CSARRGDNQPQHF.